This entry lists 20 T cell receptor beta chains sequenced from one sample in a study of blood T cells in healthy people across ages. PCR was performed a second time for about 7 to 11 cycles using a sample-barcoded 5' primer and a J-beta primer mix. TCRdb re-derived calls from the 5' RACE reads in MiXCR, one entry per CDR3 protein. The data hold around 620,000 distinct CDR3 sequences, with roughly 28% observed a single time. What was sequenced was blood. These receptors were collected from a woman aged 65 to 85 in good health.

This clonotype occurred a few times. The rearrangement uses TRBV15 and TRBJ1-4; possible D gene TRBD1, 6 bases. V was pared by 4 bases and J by 5 bases, with 14 bases between. Germline V lookup: CDR1 LNHNV, CDR2 YYDKDF (reference sequence). The length of the CDR3 is 15 residues. The CDR3 here is CATSTSRGGNEKLFF. The CDR3 region has the DNA TGTGCCACCAGCACCTCCCGAGGGGGGAATGAAAAACTGTTTTTT. The complete variable domain, with remaining parts taken from reference TRBV15 and TRBJ1-4, reads DAMVIQNPRYQVTQFGKPVTLSCSQTLNHNVMYWYQQKSSQAPKLLFHYYDKDFNNEADTPDNFQSRRPNTSFCFLDIRSPGLGDTAMYLCATSTSRGGNEKLFFGSGTQLSVL.

This sequence joins TRBV24-1 and TRBJ2-3; D uncertain. Germline V gives CDR1 KGHDR, CDR2 SFDVKD. The CDR3 length is 13 residues. Deletions cut 4 bases from V and 5 bases from J, with 9 bases between. This CDR3 is CATSEGPKDTQYF. Here the CDR3 DNA reads TGTGCCACCAGTGAAGGGCCAAAAGATACGCAGTATTTT.

The chain employs TRBV20-1 and TRBJ2-1; no firm D call. The assigned J gene may be wrong: the sequence end matches TRBJ2-7 better. This CDR3 contains 12 residues. Germline values: CDR1 DFQATT, CDR2 SNEGSKA (reference sequence). The CDR3 DNA sequence: TGCAGTGCTGTTCCACGTGGCTACGAGCAGTACTTC. Encoded protein: CSAVPRGYEQYF.

This clonotype was counted between two and nine times. The chain employs TRBV5-1 and TRBJ2-2, with 7 positions matching TRBD1. Trimming at V came to 2 bases and at J to 1 base, leaving 5 bases not matched to a gene. CDR3 length: 16 residues. CDR1 SGHRS and CDR2 YFSETQ come from the germline V gene. The CDR3: CASSFLTGLNTGELFF. The CDR3 DNA reads TGCGCCAGCAGCTTTTTGACAGGGCTGAACACCGGGGAGCTGTTTTTT.

The chain joins TRBV20-1 to TRBJ1-5, with a tentative D call TRBD1 (5 bases). CDR3 size: 13 residues. Deletions cut 6 bases from V and 3 bases from J, with 12 bases between. Germline values: CDR1 DFQATT, CDR2 SNEGSKA (reference sequence). CDR3 nucleotide sequence: TGCAGTGCCAGTGGGGGGACCAATCAGCCCCAGCATTTT. Translation gives CSASGGTNQPQHF.

A few counts support this clonotype. The CDR3 region has the DNA TGTGCCAGCAGCGTAGGTGGATTAGGGAATGAGCAGTTCTTC. Amino acids: CASSVGGLGNEQFF. The chain joins TRBV9 to TRBJ2-1; D is unresolved. The CDR3 runs to 14 residues. Germline values: CDR1 SGDLS, CDR2 YYNGEE. The V gene lost 0 bases and the J gene lost 7 bases, with 11 bases spanning the gap.

The chain links TRBV6-5 to TRBJ2-2, with 11 bases lining up with TRBD2. After removal of 2 bases from V and 6 bases from J, the junction contained 2 bases not matched to a gene. CDR3 length: 15 residues. The germline V gene encodes CDR1 MNHEY and CDR2 SVGAGI. This CDR3 is CASSYSSGGAGELFF. CDR3 DNA sequence: TGTGCCAGCAGTTACAGTAGCGGGGGGGCCGGGGAGCTGTTTTTT.

The chain has TRBV28 and TRBJ2-1; perhaps TRBD1 as D (5 bases). V lost 8 bases and J lost 0, with 26 bases in between. The CDR3 length is 19 residues. Germline V gives CDR1 MDHEN, CDR2 SYDVKM. The CDR3 DNA sequence: TGTGCCAGCGGATCGAAGGGGTGGAGCAGAAGAAGCTCCTACAATGAGCAGTTCTTC. It yields the protein CASGSKGWSRRSSYNEQFF.

The gene calls are TRBV10-3 and TRBJ2-7; either TRBD1 or TRBD2 may supply D (5 bases each). V was pared by 6 bases and J by 5 bases, with 8 bases between. Germline loops: CDR1 ENHRY, CDR2 SYGVKD. There are 11 residues in the CDR3. CDR3 amino acids: CAIRGTHEQYF. In DNA form, the CDR3 reads TGTGCCATCAGGGGGACCCACGAGCAGTACTTC.

The sample holds a few counts of this clonotype. The chain couples TRBV29-1 to TRBJ2-3; D perhaps matches TRBD1 (6 bases). The CDR3 runs to 13 residues. The V end was cut by 7 bases, the J end by 0 bases, with 11 bases between. Germline CDR1 and CDR2: SQVTM and ANQGSEA. The CDR3 region has the DNA TGCAGCGCTACACAGGGTAGCACAGATACGCAGTATTTT. It yields the protein CSATQGSTDTQYF.

A remark on this clonotype: Mismatch with germline at one junction end may stem from a read error. The chain has TRBV12-3 or TRBV12-4 and TRBJ1-5; TRBD1 might be the D (5 bases). CDR3 length: 13 amino acids. The CDR3 nucleotides read TGTGCCAGCAGCCCCTCGGGGCCGCTGGCCCAACATTTT. Translated: CASSPSGPLAQHF.

As concerns this clonotype: As the CDR3 is not closed by the conserved phenylalanine or tryptophan, this likely results from a read error. The DNA is left out, because the CDR3 cannot be placed on it with certainty; the CDR3 is given as TCRdb lists it. Here the CDR3 reads CASSDGVAGNILYL. This chain joins TRBV5-1 and TRBJ2-4; TRBD2, the D gene given by the table, was not confirmed from the DNA. Both ends counted, the CDR3 spans 14 residues. CDR1 is SGHRS, CDR2 YFSETQ, per germline.

The chain couples TRBV20-1 to TRBJ2-7, with TRBD1 matching 12 bases. V shed 0 bases and J 6 bases; nucleotides not matched to a gene: 12. There are 17 residues in the CDR3. From germline, CDR1 is DFQATT and CDR2 SNEGSKA (reference sequence). The CDR3 reads CSARDVGTGGLVSEQYF. CDR3 coding DNA: TGCAGTGCTAGAGATGTCGGGACAGGGGGCCTCGTAAGCGAGCAGTACTTC.

This clonotype showed up just a few times. V usage is TRBV4-2 and J usage is TRBJ1-4, with 7 bases matching TRBD1. The CDR3 is 15 residues long. The germline V gene has CDR1 LGHNA and CDR2 YNFKEQ. J was trimmed by 8 bases and V by 0 bases; bases with no gene match: 6. CDR3 sequence reads: CASSQDNRQGEKLFF. DNA for the CDR3: TGTGCCAGCAGCCAAGATAACCGACAGGGCGAAAAACTGTTTTTT.

The chain uses TRBV10-2 and TRBJ2-2; 12 nucleotides agree with TRBD2. The germline V gene has CDR1 WSHSY and CDR2 SAAADI. There are 15 residues in the CDR3. Trimming cost V 9 bases and J 4 bases; bases outside gene matches: 6. As DNA, the CDR3 is TGCGCCAGTCGAACTAGCGGGGGGCGCACCGGGGAGCTGTTTTTT. It is translated as CASRTSGGRTGELFF.

A note on this clonotype: An end of the junction does not agree with germline; a read error may underlie this. This chain joins TRBV11-2 and TRBJ1-1; D is ambiguous. CDR1 and CDR2 from the germline V gene are SGHAT and FQNNGV. This CDR3 spans 14 amino acids. In nucleotides, the CDR3 is TGTGCCAGCAGCCTTCGGTTTGCGAACACTGGAGCTTTCTTT. Translating gives CASSLRFANTGAFF.

This clonotype was counted between two and nine times. Relative to the germline gene, one junction end is altered; a read error may explain this. The chain combines TRBV5-1 with TRBJ2-7; TRBD2 is a possible D gene (6 bases). This CDR3 contains 15 residues. Germline assignment: CDR1 SGHRS and CDR2 YFSETQ. CDR3 amino acids: CASSLGGLSSYEQYF. In nucleotides, the CDR3 is TGTGCCAGCAGCTTAGGAGGGCTTAGCTCCTACGAGCAGTACTTC.

The chain links TRBV6-6 to TRBJ2-3; D is uncertain. Germline values: CDR1 MNHNY, CDR2 SVGAGI (reference sequence). Trimming removed 5 bases at V and 0 bases at J, with 9 bases between. This CDR3 is built from 14 residues. The CDR3 reads CASSRLSSTDTQYF. CDR3 DNA: TGTGCCAGCAGTCGATTGTCAAGCACAGATACGCAGTATTTT.

This clonotype was recorded at least ten times. An end of the junction does not agree with germline; a read error may underlie this. The chain is built from TRBV5-1 and TRBJ2-5, with D tentatively TRBD2 (6 bases). In germline, CDR1 is SGHRS, CDR2 YFSETQ. This CDR3 region has 14 residues. The CDR3 bases are TGTGCCAGCAGCTTAGGGCAGGGAGGCGAGACCCAGTACTTC. This codes for CASSLGQGGETQYF.

The chain combines TRBV20-1 with TRBJ2-5; a weak D match, TRBD2 (5 bases). The CDR3 covers 16 residues. Germline-derived CDR1 and CDR2 are DFQATT and SNEGSKA (reference sequence). The V gene lost 4 bases and the J gene lost 2 bases, with 20 bases spanning the gap. In nucleotides, the CDR3 is TGCAGTGCTACACGCCTACGGACGGACTCTCAAGAGACCCAGTACTTC. It encodes CSATRLRTDSQETQYF.